This T cell receptor beta chain was captured by sequencing in a study of blood T cell repertoires in COVID-19. At the level of the study: There were acute and convalescent COVID-19 samples, and they came from the United States, Italy and Spain. PBMCs, B-cell-depleted T cells, or T cells were the source of the cDNA or gDNA that made up the material.

Trimming pared 0 bases from V and 12 bases from J, leaving 15 bases between. CDR3 length: 14 residues. CDR1 and CDR2 from the germline V gene are SEHNR and FQNEAQ (reference sequence). Per the original data handling: Amplification from reference gene primers served as the basis for estimated nucleated cell counts. Data came from immunoSEQ multiplex PCR; TCRdb stores just in-frame clones and leaves some out. The D gene and trimming were derived from the DNA, and the V and J assignments and clone size from that table. The data contain roughly 100,000 clones, around 90% of them singletons. The sequencing sample was made of peripheral blood. The sequence was collected from a woman at least 80 years old in a cohort sampled during active COVID-19. V gene TRBV7-9 combines with J gene TRBJ2-1; D is perhaps TRBD1 (6 bases). This chain's CDR3 is CASSLAGAGDGQFF. CDR3 bases: TGTGCCAGCAGCTTAGCAGGGGCAGGGGATGGGCAGTTCTTC. The full variable domain, completed using reference TRBV7-9 and TRBJ2-1, is DTGVSQNPRHKITKRGQNVTFRCDPISEHNRLYWYRQTLGQGPEFLTYFQNEAQLEKSRLLSDRFSAERPKGSFSTLEIQRTEQGDSAMYLCASSLAGAGDGQFFGPGTRLTVL.